The 13 T cell receptor beta chains below were found in one sample sequenced in a study of cytomegalovirus exposure and HLA in healthy donors. It was with 60 Vbeta and 13 Jbeta primers that the PCR ran. The data were produced by immunoSEQ multiplex PCR, yet TCRdb's version contains in-frame clones alone and is incomplete. In the table there are 130,000 to 150,000 clones, more than 70% of which are singletons. The specimen sequenced was PBMCs. Receptors were obtained from a woman aged 50 to 60 in good health and CMV-seronegative.

The chain links TRBV10-3 to TRBJ2-5; D possibly corresponds to TRBD1 (5 bases). CDR1 is ENHRY and CDR2 is SYGVKD in the germline V gene. This CDR3 comprises 17 residues. V lost 4 bases, J lost 1 base, and 19 bases lay in between. This CDR3 reads CAISANSDTYRQETQYF. DNA for the CDR3: TGTGCCATCAGTGCAAACTCGGACACTTACCGCCAAGAGACCCAGTACTTC.

The rearrangement links TRBV7-2 to TRBJ2-3; TRBD2 aligns across 8 bases. V dropped 5 bases and J dropped 3; count of bases not matched to a gene: 10. Germline CDR1 SGHTA, CDR2 FQGNSA. The CDR3 is 16 residues long. Here the CDR3 reads CASSPRGGGHTDTQYF. Here the CDR3 DNA reads TGTGCCAGCAGCCCACGAGGCGGGGGGCATACAGATACGCAGTATTTT.

The V and J genes are TRBV5-4 and TRBJ1-2; D might be TRBD1 (6 bases). The CDR3 is made up of 16 amino acids. The V and J ends lost 4 bases and 6 bases respectively, with 22 bases between them. The germline CDR1 and CDR2 sequences are SGHNT and YYREEE (reference sequence). The CDR3 spells CASSPVAGARDDGYTF. The CDR3 bases are TGTGCCAGCAGCCCGGTGGCGGGGGCGCGAGACGATGGCTACACCTTC.

The chain is built from TRBV14 and TRBJ2-5; TRBD2 matches 7 bases. With 5 bases clipped from V and 5 bases from J, the junction kept 8 bases outside the gene matches. This CDR3 has 14 amino acids. Germline V gene sequence: CDR1 SGHDN, CDR2 FVKESK. CDR3 amino acids: CASSTYHGGETQYF. Written as DNA, the CDR3 is TGTGCCAGCAGCACCTATCACGGGGGGGAGACCCAGTACTTC. Looking up the rest from reference TRBV14 and TRBJ2-5 gives the full variable domain: EAGVTQFPSHSVIEKGQTVTLRCDPISGHDNLYWYRRVMGKEIKFLLHFVKESKQDESGMPNNRFLAERTGGTYSTLKVQPAELEDSGVYFCASSTYHGGETQYFGPGTRLLVL.

This chain joins TRBV7-9 and TRBJ2-5; TRBD2 aligns across 8 bases. Unmatched junction bases numbered 7, after V lost 2 bases and J lost 5 bases. In germline, CDR1 is SEHNR, CDR2 FQNEAQ (reference sequence). There are 15 residues in the CDR3. This CDR3 reads CASSLRRGAKETQYF. As DNA, the CDR3 is TGTGCCAGCAGCTTACGGCGGGGGGCAAAGGAGACCCAGTACTTC.

The rearrangement joins TRBV7-9 to TRBJ2-7; D unclear. CDR1 is SEHNR and CDR2 is FQNEAQ in the germline V gene (reference sequence). CDR3 length: 15 amino acids. The V end was cut by 4 bases, the J end by 2 bases, with 15 bases between. The CDR3 is CASSSPGRRPYEQYF. The CDR3 DNA sequence: TGTGCCAGCAGCTCCCCTGGCAGGCGCCCCTACGAGCAGTACTTC.

The chain uses TRBV28 and TRBJ1-1; D remains unclear. CDR1 is MDHEN, CDR2 SYDVKM, per germline. The CDR3 extends over 15 amino acids. V lost 5 bases, J lost 5 bases, and 18 bases lay in between. The CDR3 here is CASSTPAGKGTEAFF. CDR3 nucleotide sequence: TGTGCCAGCAGTACCCCGGCGGGGAAAGGGACTGAAGCTTTCTTT. The whole variable domain, filled in from reference TRBV28 and TRBJ1-1, reads DVKVTQSSRYLVKRTGEKVFLECVQDMDHENMFWYRQDPGLGLRLIYFSYDVKMKEKGDIPEGYSVSREKKERFSLILESASTNQTSMYLCASSTPAGKGTEAFFGQGTRLTVV.

This chain connects TRBV15 to TRBJ1-4, with 7 bases that match TRBD1. Germline V CDR1 and CDR2: LNHNV, YYDKDF (reference sequence). V lost 5 bases to trimming and J lost 5 bases; unmatched junction nucleotides: 14. CDR3 size: 17 residues. The CDR3 region is CATSLHSLGTVNEKLFF. CDR3 DNA: TGTGCCACCAGCTTGCACTCACTGGGGACAGTGAATGAAAAACTGTTTTTT.

The chain joins TRBV4-1 to TRBJ1-1; no clear D. Looked up from germline, CDR1 is MGHRA and CDR2 is YSYEKL. V lost 0 bases and J 6 bases, leaving 17 bases between the germline ends. This CDR3 spans 16 amino acids. CDR3 protein: CASSQDRRVKGAEAFF. CDR3 nucleotide sequence: TGCGCCAGCAGCCAAGATCGCCGGGTGAAAGGTGCTGAAGCTTTCTTT.

The chain uses TRBV27 and TRBJ1-6; 8 positions agree with TRBD1. V shed 11 bases, J shed 8 bases, and the junction held 8 bases outside the gene matches. The CDR3 length is 13 residues. Germline loops: CDR1 MNHEY, CDR2 SMNVEV (reference sequence). This CDR3 reads CAGLDRGDSPLHF. CDR3 nucleotides: TGTGCCGGGTTAGACAGGGGTGATTCACCCCTCCACTTT.

The sample holds one count of this clone. This CDR3 reads CASSEGPSQSGNTIYF. The CDR3 DNA reads TGTGCCAGCAGTGAAGGCCCAAGTCAGTCTGGAAACACCATATATTTT. V and J are TRBV6-1 and TRBJ1-3; no firm D call. CDR1 is MNHNS, CDR2 SASEGT, per germline. The CDR3 is 16 amino acids. Trimming removed 1 base from V and 1 base from J, with 11 bases in between.

By sample share, this clone is medium-sized. The rearrangement uses TRBV4-2 and TRBJ2-5, with a weak D call TRBD2 (5 bases). V was trimmed by 1 base and J by 5 bases, leaving 17 bases between them. CDR1 is LGHNA, CDR2 YNFKEQ, per germline. The CDR3 covers 16 residues. CDR3 loop: CASSQGGERGGETQYF. The CDR3 region has the DNA TGTGCCAGCAGCCAAGGTGGGGAGCGTGGTGGGGAGACCCAGTACTTC.

CDR3 DNA: TGTGCCAGCAGCTCCCGTGGGAGGGGCTATGGCTACACCTTC. This codes for CASSSRGRGYGYTF. The chain combines TRBV7-8 with TRBJ1-2, with D possibly matching TRBD1 (5 bases). CDR1 SGHVS and CDR2 FQNEAQ come from the germline V gene. V lost 4 bases, J lost 4 bases, and 13 bases lay in between. There are 14 residues in the CDR3. The full variable domain, rest sourced from reference TRBV7-8 and TRBJ1-2, is GAGVSQSPRYKVAKRGQDVALRCDPISGHVSLFWYQQALGQGPEFLTYFQNEAQLDKSGLPSDRFFAERPEGSVSTLKIQRTQQEDSAVYLCASSSRGRGYGYTFGSGTRLTVV.